The rows below give T cell receptor beta chains drawn from one sample of a study of blood T cell repertoires in COVID-19. The assay was immunoSEQ multiplex PCR, and TCRdb's table has in-frame clones only and misses some. The sample yields about 220,000 clones, 85% to 90% seen once. Source material: PBMCs or T cells enriched from blood (not recorded which). These receptor sequences come from a woman between 18 and 30 years old in a cohort exposed to, infected with or recovered from COVID-19 (not recorded which). Each CDR3 is given with its conserved first and last residue. D genes are given only for firm matches. The size field is filled for only some rows; it gives once, few, many or a size class.

clone size,D gene,V gene,J gene,CDR3 protein,CDR3 DNA
NA,NA,TRBV28,TRBJ1-2,CASSLGWGYTF,TGTGCCAGCAGTCTGGGCTGGGGCTACACCTTC
NA,NA,TRBV9,TRBJ2-7,CASSAPSPEQYF,TGTGCCAGCAGCGCCCCCTCTCCCGAGCAGTACTTC
NA,NA,TRBV11-2,TRBJ1-2,CASSFTDSDYGYTF,TGTGCCAGCAGCTTCACGGACAGCGACTATGGCTACACCTTC
NA,NA,TRBV6-5,TRBJ1-4,CASSPPTGGAKLFF,TGTGCCAGCAGTCCCCCGACAGGAGGCGCAAAACTGTTTTTT
NA,TRBD2,TRBV6-1,TRBJ2-1,CASSEPGLASYNEQFF,TGTGCCAGCAGTGAACCGGGACTAGCGTCCTACAATGAGCAGTTCTTC
NA,TRBD1,TRBV7-2,TRBJ2-2,CASSARQGGTGELFF,TGTGCCAGCAGCGCCCGACAGGGTGGCACCGGGGAGCTGTTTTTT
NA,TRBD1,TRBV2,TRBJ2-1,CASSEAVRQGRYNEQFF,TGTGCCAGCAGTGAAGCCGTCAGACAGGGCCGATACAATGAGCAGTTCTTC
NA,NA,TRBV18,TRBJ2-2,CASSPTENTGELFF,TGTGCCAGCTCACCTACAGAGAACACCGGGGAGCTGTTTTTT
NA,NA,TRBV10-1,TRBJ1-1,CASSYRVNAEAFF,TGCGCCAGCAGTTACAGGGTCAATGCTGAAGCTTTCTTT
NA,NA,TRBV5-1,TRBJ1-4,CASSLGQTNEKLFF,TGCGCCAGCAGCTTGGGACAAACTAATGAAAAACTGTTTTTT
NA,NA,TRBV15,TRBJ1-4,CATSRGGVTTNEKLFF,TGTGCCACCAGCAGGGGGGGAGTAACAACTAATGAAAAACTGTTTTTT
few,TRBD1,TRBV7-9,TRBJ1-2,CASSPDRGNYGYTF,TGTGCCAGCAGCCCCGACAGGGGGAACTATGGCTACACCTTC
NA,NA,TRBV10-3,TRBJ2-7,CLPGPQDYEQYF,TGTCTTCCTGGGCCCCAGGACTACGAGCAGTACTTC
NA,TRBD1,TRBV2,TRBJ1-5,CASSADGQGNQPQHF,TGTGCCAGCAGTGCCGATGGACAGGGAAATCAGCCCCAGCATTTT
NA,NA,TRBV29-1,TRBJ1-4,CSVEGVGGEKLFF,TGCAGCGTTGAAGGGGTGGGAGGTGAAAAACTGTTTTTT
NA,NA,TRBV11-2,TRBJ2-2,CASSLVPTNTGELFF,TGTGCCAGCAGCTTAGTACCTACGAACACCGGGGAGCTGTTTTTT
NA,NA,TRBV2,TRBJ2-1,CASSEALGGHEQFF,TGTGCCAGCAGTGAAGCGCTAGGGGGTCATGAGCAGTTCTTC
NA,NA,TRBV12-5,TRBJ2-7,CASGLDSETYEQYF,TGTGCTAGTGGTTTGGATAGCGAGACCTACGAGCAGTACTTC
NA,TRBD1,TRBV6-5,TRBJ2-1,CASSYSGTDYNEQFF,TGTGCCAGCAGTTACTCGGGGACAGATTACAATGAGCAGTTCTTC
NA,NA,TRBV5-1,TRBJ2-2,CASSSRQGGNTGELFF,TGCGCCAGCAGCTCCCGACAGGGAGGGAACACCGGGGAGCTGTTTTTT
NA,TRBD1,TRBV7-3,TRBJ1-1,CASSGTGTEAFF,TGTGCCAGCAGCGGGACAGGGACTGAAGCTTTCTTT
NA,TRBD1,TRBV9,TRBJ2-2,CASRAGTGNTGELFF,TGTGCCAGCAGAGCCGGGACAGGGAACACCGGGGAGCTGTTTTTT
NA,TRBD1,TRBV5-1,TRBJ2-7,CASSGSTGFSYEQYF,TGCGCCAGCAGCGGCTCGACAGGGTTCTCCTACGAGCAGTACTTC
NA,TRBD2,TRBV19,TRBJ2-1,CASRTTGGDNEQFF,TGTGCCAGTAGAACGACCGGGGGGGACAATGAGCAGTTCTTC
NA,NA,TRBV9,TRBJ1-1,CASSRSGESTEAFF,TGTGCCAGCAGCCGCAGCGGGGAATCCACTGAAGCTTTCTTT
NA,NA,TRBV2,TRBJ1-6,CASSFGGGGNNSPLHF,TGTGCCAGCTCATTCGGTGGGGGAGGGAATAATTCACCCCTCCACTTT
NA,TRBD1,TRBV6-1,TRBJ1-2,CASSESVTGDYGYTF,TGTGCCAGCAGTGAATCAGTCACAGGGGACTATGGCTACACCTTC
NA,NA,TRBV3-1/TRBV3-2,TRBJ2-3,CASSEGGDTDTQYF,TGTGCCAGCAGCGAAGGGGGGGACACAGATACGCAGTATTTT
NA,TRBD1,TRBV10-3,TRBJ1-6,CAIRLQGVDSPLHF,TGTGCCATCAGATTACAGGGGGTCGATTCACCCCTCCACTTT
once,TRBD1,TRBV5-5,TRBJ1-1,CASSLAYPGGEGGPTEAFF,TGTGCCAGCAGCTTGGCCTATCCAGGGGGCGAGGGGGGACCCACTGAAGCTTTCTTT
NA,NA,TRBV7-7,TRBJ2-5,CASSPSGWARQETQYF,TGTGCCAGCAGCCCCAGTGGGTGGGCGAGACAAGAGACCCAGTACTTC
NA,NA,TRBV3-1/TRBV3-2,TRBJ2-5,CASSDLGGGETQYF,TGTGCCAGCAGTGACCTGGGGGGTGGGGAGACCCAGTACTTC
NA,TRBD1,TRBV6-1,TRBJ1-4,CASSEPGRGLVNEKLFF,TGTGCCAGCAGTGAACCCGGCAGGGGGTTGGTTAATGAAAAACTGTTTTTT
NA,TRBD1,TRBV12-3/TRBV12-4,TRBJ1-2,CASSQYRGLGYTF,TGTGCCAGCAGTCAATACAGGGGGCTTGGCTACACCTTC
NA,NA,TRBV18,TRBJ2-3,CASSPELLGADTQYF,TGTGCCAGCTCACCAGAACTCCTGGGCGCAGATACGCAGTATTTT
NA,NA,TRBV7-9,TRBJ1-2,CASSFPGNYGYTF,TGTGCCAGCAGCTTTCCGGGTAACTATGGCTACACCTTC
NA,TRBD1,TRBV18,TRBJ1-5,CASSPDRVDQPQHF,TGTGCCAGCTCACCGGACAGGGTCGATCAGCCCCAGCATTTT
NA,TRBD2,TRBV11-2,TRBJ2-7,CASSLVLAGYEQYF,TGTGCCAGCAGCTTAGTGCTAGCGGGTTACGAGCAGTACTTC
NA,TRBD1,TRBV4-1,TRBJ1-1,CASTTLQGRRDTEAFF,TGCGCCAGCACCACTTTACAGGGGCGCAGGGATACTGAAGCTTTCTTT
NA,TRBD1,TRBV10-3,TRBJ1-5,CAISEGQGPNQPQHF,TGTGCCATCAGTGAGGGACAGGGCCCGAATCAGCCCCAGCATTTT
medium-sized,TRBD1,TRBV6-4,TRBJ2-3,CASSDSTGGADTQYF,TGTGCCAGCAGTGACTCGACAGGGGGCGCAGATACGCAGTATTTT
NA,NA,TRBV7-2,TRBJ1-6,CASSLSPHEGSPLHF,TGTGCCAGCAGCTTAAGTCCTCATGAGGGATCACCCCTCCACTTT
once,TRBD1,TRBV2,TRBJ2-5,CASSTGQVTETQYF,TGTGCCAGCAGCACCGGACAGGTCACAGAGACCCAGTACTTC
many,NA,TRBV2,TRBJ1-6,CASSVERTDNNSPLHF,TGTGCCAGCAGTGTAGAAAGAACAGACAATAATTCACCCCTCCACTTT
NA,TRBD2,TRBV25-1,TRBJ2-7,CASSDTSGRAEGEQYF,TGTGCCAGCAGTGACACGAGCGGGAGGGCCGAAGGCGAGCAGTACTTC
NA,TRBD1,TRBV5-1,TRBJ1-2,CASSLTGGGGYTF,TGCGCCAGCAGCTTAACAGGGGGTGGTGGCTACACCTTC
NA,NA,TRBV7-9,TRBJ1-5,CASSREKGNQPQHF,TGTGCCAGCAGCCGGGAAAAAGGCAATCAGCCCCAGCATTTT
NA,TRBD1,TRBV12-3/TRBV12-4,TRBJ1-1,CASIQGAWTEAFF,TGTGCCAGCATTCAGGGGGCTTGGACTGAAGCTTTCTTT
NA,NA,TRBV11-2,TRBJ2-7,CASSPGVTYEQYF,TGTGCCAGCAGCCCGGGGGTCACCTACGAGCAGTACTTC
NA,NA,TRBV6-5,TRBJ1-1,CASSYSSNADTEAFF,TGTGCCAGCAGTTACTCTAGCAACGCGGACACTGAAGCTTTCTTT
NA,NA,TRBV27,TRBJ1-2,CASSSQGGGYGYTF,TGTGCCAGCAGTTCACAGGGTGGCGGCTATGGCTACACCTTC
NA,TRBD1,TRBV19,TRBJ1-5,CASSIDWTGRSNQPQHF,TGTGCCAGTAGTATAGATTGGACAGGGAGAAGCAATCAGCCCCAGCATTTT
NA,TRBD2,TRBV7-6,TRBJ2-1,CASSPSSGLKNEQFF,TGTGCCAGCAGCCCGTCTAGCGGCCTTAAGAATGAGCAGTTCTTC
NA,NA,TRBV3-1/TRBV3-2,TRBJ1-1,CASSQLGGNTEAFF,TGTGCCAGCAGCCAACTGGGAGGGAACACTGAAGCTTTCTTT
once,TRBD1,TRBV2,TRBJ1-2,CASRDDRGRNYGYTF,TGTGCCAGCAGGGACGACAGGGGTAGGAACTATGGCTACACCTTC